This T cell receptor (beta chain) was obtained from a study of blood T cell repertoires in COVID-19. Produced via immunoSEQ multiplex PCR; TCRdb's table is partial and in-frame only. The repertoire consists of about 210,000 clones, with roughly 84% occurring once and the leading ten covering around 7%. CDR3 length: 14 residues. V was clipped by 5 bases and J by 13 bases, with 18 bases between them. Per the germline V gene, CDR1 is MDHEN and CDR2 is SYDVKM. The sequence was obtained from a young man in a cohort exposed to, infected with or recovered from COVID-19 (not recorded which). The gene calls are TRBV28 and TRBJ1-6; perhaps TRBD1 as D (6 bases). The sample taken for sequencing was PBMCs or T cells enriched from blood (not recorded which). In DNA form, the CDR3 reads TGTGCCAGCAGTCAAAACAGGGACCGTCCTCCCCTCCACTTT. Its translation: CASSQNRDRPPLHF.